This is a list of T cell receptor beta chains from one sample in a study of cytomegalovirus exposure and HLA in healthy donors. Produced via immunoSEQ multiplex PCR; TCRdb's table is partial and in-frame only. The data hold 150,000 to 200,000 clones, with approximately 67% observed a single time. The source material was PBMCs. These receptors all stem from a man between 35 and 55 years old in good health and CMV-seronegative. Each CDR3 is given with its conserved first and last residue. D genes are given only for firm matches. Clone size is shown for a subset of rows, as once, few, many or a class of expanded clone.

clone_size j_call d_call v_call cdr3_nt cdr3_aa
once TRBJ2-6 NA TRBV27 TGTGCCAGCAGTAGGGGGGGGGCCAACGTCCTGACTTTC CASSRGGANVLTF
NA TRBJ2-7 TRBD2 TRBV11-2 TGTGCCAGCAGTGTACTAGCGGCCGAGCAGTACTTC CASSVLAAEQYF
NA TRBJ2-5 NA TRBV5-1 TGCGCCAGCAGCCGAGGGGGGGGAATCCAAGAGACCCAGTACTTC CASSRGGGIQETQYF
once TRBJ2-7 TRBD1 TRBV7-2 TGTGCCAGCAGCCTCCAAGCTGGACAGGGGCGCCACGAGCAGTACTTC CASSLQAGQGRHEQYF
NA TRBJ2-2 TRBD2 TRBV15 TGTGCCACCAGCAGAAAGAATCCATCGGGGGGGCGTAGTACCGGGGAGCTGTTTTTT CATSRKNPSGGRSTGELFF
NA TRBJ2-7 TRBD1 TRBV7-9 TGTTCCAGCAGCTCTGTGGCAGGGGGCATGTACTTC CSSSSVAGGMYF
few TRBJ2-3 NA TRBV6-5 TGTGCCAGCAGTTACGGAAATCGGGGCACAGATACGCAGTATTTT CASSYGNRGTDTQYF
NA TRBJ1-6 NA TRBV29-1 TGCAGCGTTCAGGAATCCTATAATTCACCCCTCCACTTT CSVQESYNSPLHF
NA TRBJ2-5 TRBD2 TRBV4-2 TGTGCCAGCAGCCAAGATCTTGCTAGCGGCCAAGAGACCCAGTACTTC CASSQDLASGQETQYF
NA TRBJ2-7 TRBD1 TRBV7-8 TGTGCCAGCAGCTTGGGACAGGGGTTCTACGAGCAGTACTTC CASSLGQGFYEQYF
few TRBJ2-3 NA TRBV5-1 TGCGCCAGCAGCTTTGGGAGGGGGGATTCTAGCACAGATACGCAGTATTTT CASSFGRGDSSTDTQYF
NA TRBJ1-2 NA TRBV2 TGTGCCAGCACGGGGGATTATGGCTACACCTTC CASTGDYGYTF
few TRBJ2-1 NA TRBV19 TGTGCCAGTAGTATGAAAGGGAGAGGGCAGTTCTTC CASSMKGRGQFF
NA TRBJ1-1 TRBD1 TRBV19 TGTGCCAGTATACAGGGGGACACTGAAGCTTTCTTT CASIQGDTEAFF
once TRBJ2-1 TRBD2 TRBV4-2 TGTGCCAGCAGCCAAGCAAGACTAGCGGGAGACGATGAGCAGTTCTTC CASSQARLAGDDEQFF
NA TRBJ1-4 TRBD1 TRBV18 TGTGCCAGCTCAACCTCCGGGACAGGGGGCGAAAAACTGTTTTTT CASSTSGTGGEKLFF
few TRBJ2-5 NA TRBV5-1 TGCGCCAGCACGGGGGGCGAGACCCAGTACTTC CASTGGETQYF
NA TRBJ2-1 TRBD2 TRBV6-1 TGTGCCAGCAGTGAAGCCCTAGCGGGGGGGACGAATGAGCAGTTCTTC CASSEALAGGTNEQFF
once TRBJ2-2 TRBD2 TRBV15 TGTGCCACCAGCAGAGATATAGCGGGGGGAGGCGGTGTAATCTCCGGGGAGCTGTTTTTT CATSRDIAGGGGVISGELFF
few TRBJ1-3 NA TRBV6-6 TGTGCCAGCAGTTTAACAGGGTCTGGAAACACCATATATTTT CASSLTGSGNTIYF
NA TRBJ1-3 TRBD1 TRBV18 TGTGCCAGCTCACCAAGCTTGCAGGGGGACACCTACCGCTCTGGAAACACCATATATTTT CASSPSLQGDTYRSGNTIYF
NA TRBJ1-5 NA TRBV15 TGTGCCACCAGCAGGGACAGAAATTATCAGCCCCAGCATTTT CATSRDRNYQPQHF
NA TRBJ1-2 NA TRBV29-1 TGCAGCGTTTCTCTCGGGGATGGCTACACCTTC CSVSLGDGYTF
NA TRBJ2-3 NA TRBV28 TGTGCCAGCAGCTCCCCCCCGCAGGGCGGGAAAGATACGCAGTATTTT CASSSPPQGGKDTQYF
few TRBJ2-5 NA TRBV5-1 TGCGCCAGCAGCCAGACAGGAAAACAAGAGACCCAGTACTTC CASSQTGKQETQYF
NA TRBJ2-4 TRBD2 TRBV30 TGTGCCTGGGGAGGGGAGCGGGGGACCAACAAAAACATTCAGTACTTC CAWGGERGTNKNIQYF
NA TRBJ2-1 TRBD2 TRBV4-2 TGTGCCAGCAGCCAAGTAGGTGCTACTAGCGGGGGGCTAAATGAGCAGTTCTTC CASSQVGATSGGLNEQFF
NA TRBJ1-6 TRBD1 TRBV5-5 TGTGCCAGCAGCTTGGGGGACAGGGGGCGCTTAGGTTCACCCCTCCACTTT CASSLGDRGRLGSPLHF
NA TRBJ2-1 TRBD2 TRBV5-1 TGCGCCAGCAGCTTGGGGGATAGCGGGGGTAAAAATGAGCAGTTCTTC CASSLGDSGGKNEQFF
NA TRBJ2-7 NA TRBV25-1 TGTGCCAGCAGTGAAGAGGGCGAGTACTACGAGCAGTACTTC CASSEEGEYYEQYF
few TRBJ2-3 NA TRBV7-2 TGTGCCAGCAGCTTGGCTGGCCGCACAGATACGCAGTATTTT CASSLAGRTDTQYF
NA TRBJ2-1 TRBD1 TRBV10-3 TGTGCCATCAGCATAGGGACAGGGGGATACAATGAGCAGTTCTTC CAISIGTGGYNEQFF
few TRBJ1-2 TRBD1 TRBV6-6 TGTGCCAGCAGTTATTTAACAGGGGGGGACTATGGCTACACCTTC CASSYLTGGDYGYTF
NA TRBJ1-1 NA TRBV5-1 TGCGCCAGCAGCTTGGCCCGTGGCAGTCAGAACACTGAAGCTTTCTTT CASSLARGSQNTEAFF
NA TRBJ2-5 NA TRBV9 TGTGCCAGCAATGGTGGTAGTTCGGAGACCCAGTACTTC CASNGGSSETQYF
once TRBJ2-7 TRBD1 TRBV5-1 TGCGCCAGCAGCCCCCAGACAGGGCTCTCCTACGAGCAGTACTTC CASSPQTGLSYEQYF
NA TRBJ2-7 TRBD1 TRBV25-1 TGTGCCAGCAGGCAGACAGGGAACTACGAGCAGTACTTC CASRQTGNYEQYF
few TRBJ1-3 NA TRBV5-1 TGCGCCAGCGGAGGGTCTGGAAACACCATATATTTT CASGGSGNTIYF
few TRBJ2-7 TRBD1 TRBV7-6 TGTGCCAGCAGCTTAGAAGGGGGCCACGAGCAGTACTTC CASSLEGGHEQYF